This note documents a single T cell receptor beta chain sequence. Its antigen remains unidentified. Different DNA sequences within this sample yield the same CDR3. Sequencing used immunoSEQ multiplex PCR; TCRdb keeps in-frame clones, though not all of them. The sample shows approximately 300,000 clones, about 85% of them seen only once. Treatment described: 15 to 20 received Ad26.COV2.S at low or high dose, single or two shots; a few received placebo; per-sample allocation not given. It was on day 63 after the first vaccine or placebo injection that samples were taken. This entry belongs to a study of Ad26.COV2.S vaccination and SARS-CoV-2 variants. General study results and limits: Compared with placebo recipients, vaccine recipients had higher spike-specific TCR breadth.

Germline CDR1 is MDHEN and CDR2 is SYDVKM. Trimming removed 3 bases from V and 2 bases from J, with 10 bases in between. The CDR3 is 15 amino acids. The clonotype originates from a person between 18 and 65 years old who received the Ad26.COV2.S COVID-19 vaccine or a placebo. V gene TRBV28 combines with J gene TRBJ2-2; D is perhaps TRBD1 or TRBD2 (6 bases each). The specimen was peripheral blood, collected in a trial of Ad26.COV2.S vaccine versus placebo. The CDR3 reads CASSFLGGNTGELFF. The CDR3 coding sequence is TGTGCCAGCAGTTTTCTGGGGGGCAACACCGGGGAGCTGTTTTTT.